Below are 9 T cell receptor beta chains sequenced from a single sample in a study of blood T cell repertoires in COVID-19. The table came from immunoSEQ multiplex PCR; TCRdb's copy has only in-frame clones and leaves some out. This table has about 200,000 clones, about 88% appearing once. Sequencing used peripheral blood. These receptors originate from a woman in her 50s with COVID-19, enrolled during active disease.

The chain has TRBV3-1 (or the pseudogene TRBV3-2) and TRBJ2-7, with 10 bases that match TRBD1. The CDR3 sequence is 13 residues long. Trimming removed 4 bases from V and 3 bases from J; junction bases left unmatched: 0. CDR1 and CDR2 from the germline V gene are LGHDT and YNNKEL (reference sequence). The CDR3 DNA is TGTGCCAGCAGCCGGACAGGGGGCTACGAGCAGTACGTC. Translated: CASSRTGGYEQYV.

The chain uses TRBV19 and TRBJ1-2, with 7 bases that match TRBD1. CDR1 LNHDA and CDR2 SQIVND come from the germline V gene (reference sequence). V dropped 9 bases and J dropped 3; count of bases not matched to a gene: 1. The CDR3 loop spans 11 amino acids. The CDR3 DNA reads TGTGCCAGCACAGGGGACTATGGCTACACCTTC. As protein: CASTGDYGYTF.

V is TRBV9 and J is TRBJ1-5; 8 nucleotides align to TRBD1. V dropped 3 bases and J dropped 4; count of bases not matched to a gene: 6. Germline CDR1 reads SGDLS; CDR2 reads YYNGEE. The CDR3 runs to 15 residues. CDR3 protein: CASSAQGDWNQPQHF. DNA for the CDR3: TGTGCCAGCAGCGCACAGGGGGATTGGAATCAGCCCCAGCATTTT.

The chain recombines TRBV7-2 with TRBJ2-3; the match to TRBD2 covers 12 bases. Per germline, CDR1 SGHTA and CDR2 FQGNSA. V dropped 1 base and J dropped 3; count of bases not matched to a gene: 8. The CDR3 consists of 18 residues. The CDR3 is CASSLGRASGGATDTQYF. The CDR3 DNA reads TGTGCCAGCAGCTTAGGTAGGGCTAGCGGGGGGGCGACAGATACGCAGTATTTT.

The chain couples TRBV9 to TRBJ2-7; 8 bases agree with TRBD1. Per the germline V gene, CDR1 is SGDLS and CDR2 is YYNGEE. V lost 2 bases to trimming and J lost 7 bases; unmatched junction nucleotides: 17. CDR3 length: 17 residues. Here the CDR3 reads CASSVEELGTGIYEQYF. The CDR3 region has the DNA TGTGCCAGCAGCGTCGAGGAATTGGGGACAGGAATCTATGAGCAGTACTTC.

This clone was observed once. V gene TRBV24-1 combines with J gene TRBJ1-4; D may be TRBD1 (6 bases). Trimming left V 6 bases short and J 8 bases short, with 15 bases between. Germline loops: CDR1 KGHDR, CDR2 SFDVKD. The CDR3 extends over 14 amino acids. DNA of the CDR3: TGTGCCACCAGTCAAGGGGGAAGAGGGGAAAAACTGTTTTTT. This sequence encodes CATSQGGRGEKLFF.

This clone was observed a few times. The rearrangement links TRBV27 to TRBJ1-6; D is possibly TRBD1 (5 bases). The length of the CDR3 is 14 residues. The V end lost 4 bases, the J end lost 6 bases, and 10 bases lay between the germline ends. Germline CDR1 reads MNHEY; CDR2 reads SMNVEV (reference sequence). This CDR3 reads CASSWGRGNSPLHF. CDR3 bases: TGTGCCAGCAGTTGGGGGAGGGGTAATTCACCCCTCCACTTT.

The chain uses TRBV4-3 and TRBJ1-6; 8 bases agree with TRBD1. The CDR3 is 15 amino acids. V was clipped by 2 bases and J by 10 bases; unmatched bases: 7. The germline V gene encodes CDR1 LGHNA and CDR2 YSLEER. In nucleotides, the CDR3 is TGCGCCAGCAGCCAACAGGGGGCAGACGGATCACCCCTCCACTTT. It is translated as CASSQQGADGSPLHF.

The genes are TRBV23-1 and TRBJ1-3; no reliable D call. TRBV23-1 is known as an ORF, though its function is uncertain. The CDR3 contains 16 residues. With 2 bases removed from V and 4 bases from J, the gap between germline ends came to 15 bases. This chain's CDR3 is CASSQSRGFTGNTIYF. Here the CDR3 DNA reads TGCGCCAGCAGTCAAAGTAGAGGTTTCACAGGAAACACCATATATTTT.